This T cell receptor (beta chain) was obtained from a study of CD8 T cells in ankylosing spondylitis. Whole-study results and caveats: Seemingly distinctive of ankylosing spondylitis blood was a TCR beta motif formed by eight highly homologous variants.

Per the germline V gene, CDR1 is SQVTM and CDR2 is ANQGSEA. The CDR3 sequence is 14 residues long. After removal of 3 bases from V and 10 bases from J, the junction contained 11 bases not matched to a gene. Using its own MiXCR run on the 5' RACE reads, TCRdb lists one record per CDR3 protein. Of under 150,000 distinct CDR3 sequences in the sample, around 9.7% were seen once. In its sample, this clonotype was seen many times. Antigen unknown. The sample consisted of blood, either unsorted or a sorted T cell fraction (not recorded which). The source is a male donor with ankylosing spondylitis or in good health (not recorded which). The V call is TRBV29-1, the J call TRBJ2-7; 11 bases agree with TRBD1. The CDR3 sequence: CSVDLGQGAIPQYF. The CDR3 DNA reads TGCAGCGTTGATCTTGGACAGGGGGCGATCCCACAGTACTTC.